The clone carrying this TCR beta chain showed up just a few times. Its antigen is still unknown. The CDR3 sequence is 15 residues long. Germline V gene data show CDR1 as SGHVS and CDR2 as FQNEAQ. V was pared by 5 bases and J by 2 bases, with 7 bases of the junction left unmatched. UMIs were added to TCR cDNA along with a universal primer site when it was made by 5'RACE template switching. One entry per CDR3 protein, called by TCRdb with MiXCR from the 5' RACE reads. The table has hundreds of thousands of distinct CDR3 sequences, approximately 13% seen once. The source of the sample is a study of T cells after yellow fever vaccination. Whole-study results and caveats: Peak timing came faster in the weaker secondary response, day 5 versus 15. Among primary-vaccination clones, most reappeared after the booster, at approximately 97% for CD4 and 88% for CD8.

The gene calls are TRBV7-8 and TRBJ2-5; TRBD1 matches at 8 bases. The sample here was PBMCs, taken on the day of the yellow fever booster vaccination. This receptor was taken from a man aged 30 to 45 who received the YFV17D yellow fever vaccine. Here the CDR3 reads CASSGQGAGQETQYF. Written as DNA, the CDR3 is TGTGCCAGCAGCGGTCAGGGGGCAGGTCAAGAGACCCAGTACTTC.